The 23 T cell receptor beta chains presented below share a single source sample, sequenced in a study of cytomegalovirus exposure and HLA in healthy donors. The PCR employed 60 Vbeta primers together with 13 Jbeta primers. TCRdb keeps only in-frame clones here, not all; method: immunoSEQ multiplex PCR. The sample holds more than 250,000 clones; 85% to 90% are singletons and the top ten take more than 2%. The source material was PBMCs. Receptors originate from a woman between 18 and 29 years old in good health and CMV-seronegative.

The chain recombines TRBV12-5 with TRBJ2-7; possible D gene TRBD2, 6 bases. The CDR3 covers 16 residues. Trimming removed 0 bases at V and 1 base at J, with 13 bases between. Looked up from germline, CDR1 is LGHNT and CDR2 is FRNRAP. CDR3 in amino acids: CASGLVLVSGSYEQYF. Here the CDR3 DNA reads TGTGCTAGTGGTTTGGTACTTGTGAGCGGGTCCTACGAGCAGTACTTC.

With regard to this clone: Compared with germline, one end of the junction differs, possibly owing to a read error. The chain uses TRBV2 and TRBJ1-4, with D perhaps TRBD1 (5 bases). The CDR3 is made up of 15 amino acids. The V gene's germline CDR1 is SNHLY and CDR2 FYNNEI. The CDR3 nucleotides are TGTGCCAGCACCACCTATTATGGGACTAACGAAAAACTGTTTTTT. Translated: CASTTYYGTNEKLFF. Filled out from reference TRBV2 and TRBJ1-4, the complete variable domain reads EPEVTQTPSHQVTQMGQEVILRCVPISNHLYFYWYRQILGQKVEFLVSFYNNEISEKSEIFDDQFSVERPDGSNFTLKIRSTKLEDSAMYFCASTTYYGTNEKLFFGSGTQLSVL.

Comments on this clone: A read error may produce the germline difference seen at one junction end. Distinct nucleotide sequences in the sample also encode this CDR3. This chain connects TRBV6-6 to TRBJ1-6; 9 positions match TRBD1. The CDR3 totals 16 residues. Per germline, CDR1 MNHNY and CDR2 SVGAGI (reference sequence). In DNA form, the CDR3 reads TGTGCCAGCGTTCGGGGACAGGGTACCTATAATTCCCCCCTCCACTTT. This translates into CASVRGQGTYNSPLHF.

The CDR3 sequence is CAISELLGGETQYF. For the CDR3, the DNA is TGTGCCATCAGTGAACTACTAGGTGGGGAGACCCAGTACTTC. The chain recombines TRBV10-3 with TRBJ2-5; TRBD2 is a possible D gene (5 bases). This CDR3 is 14 amino acids long. Germline assignment: CDR1 ENHRY and CDR2 SYGVKD. V was trimmed by 3 bases and J by 5 bases, leaving 13 bases between them.

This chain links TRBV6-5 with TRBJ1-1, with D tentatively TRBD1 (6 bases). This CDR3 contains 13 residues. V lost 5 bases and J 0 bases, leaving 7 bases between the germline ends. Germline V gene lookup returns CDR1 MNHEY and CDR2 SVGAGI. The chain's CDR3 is CASSAGVNTEAFF. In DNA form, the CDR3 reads TGTGCCAGCAGTGCAGGGGTGAACACTGAAGCTTTCTTT.

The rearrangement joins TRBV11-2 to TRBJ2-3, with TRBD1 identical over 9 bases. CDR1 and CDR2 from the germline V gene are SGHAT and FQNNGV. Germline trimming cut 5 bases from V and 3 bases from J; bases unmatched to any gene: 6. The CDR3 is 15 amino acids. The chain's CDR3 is CASSLGQGSTDTQYF. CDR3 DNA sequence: TGTGCCAGCAGCCTCGGACAGGGGAGTACAGATACGCAGTATTTT.

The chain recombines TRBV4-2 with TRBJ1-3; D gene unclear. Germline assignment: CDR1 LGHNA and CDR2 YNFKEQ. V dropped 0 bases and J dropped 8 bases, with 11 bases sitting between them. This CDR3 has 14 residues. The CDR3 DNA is TGTGCCAGCAGCCAAGAATTGGCGGGGTACACCATATATTTT. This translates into CASSQELAGYTIYF.

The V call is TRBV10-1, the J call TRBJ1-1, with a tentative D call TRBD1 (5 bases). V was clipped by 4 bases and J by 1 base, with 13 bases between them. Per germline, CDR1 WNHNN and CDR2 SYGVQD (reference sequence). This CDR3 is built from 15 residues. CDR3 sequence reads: CASSVGAGENTEAFF. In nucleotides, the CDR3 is TGCGCCAGCAGTGTGGGAGCGGGGGAGAACACTGAAGCTTTCTTT.

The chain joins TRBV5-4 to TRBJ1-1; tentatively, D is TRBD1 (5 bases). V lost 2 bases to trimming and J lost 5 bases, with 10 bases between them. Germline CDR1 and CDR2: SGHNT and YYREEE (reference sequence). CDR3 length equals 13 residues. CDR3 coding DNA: TGTGCCAGCAGCTTAAGGGGAGGGACTGAAGCTTTCTTT. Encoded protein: CASSLRGGTEAFF.

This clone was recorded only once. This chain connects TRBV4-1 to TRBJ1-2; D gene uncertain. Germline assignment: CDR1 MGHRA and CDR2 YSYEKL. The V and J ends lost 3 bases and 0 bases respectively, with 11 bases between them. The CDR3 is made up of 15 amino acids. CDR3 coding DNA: TGCGCCAGCAGCCAGGTCGCTCAGGCTAACTATGGCTACACCTTC. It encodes CASSQVAQANYGYTF.

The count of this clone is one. This chain's CDR3 is CASYRQGCESFF. In DNA form, the CDR3 reads TGTGCCAGCTACCGACAGGGGTGTGAGTCTTTCTTT. This rearrangement joins TRBV6-4 to TRBJ1-1; 8 nucleotides line up with TRBD1. Germline V CDR1 and CDR2: MRHNA, SNTAGT. The junction had 11 bases not matched to a gene; V was cut back by 8 bases and J by 12 bases. The CDR3 is 12 residues long.

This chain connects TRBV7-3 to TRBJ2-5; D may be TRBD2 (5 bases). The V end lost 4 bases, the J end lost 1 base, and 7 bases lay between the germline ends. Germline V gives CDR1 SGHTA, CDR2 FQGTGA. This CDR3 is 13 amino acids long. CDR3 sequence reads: CASSSSLQETQYF. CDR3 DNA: TGTGCCAGCAGCTCTAGCCTCCAAGAGACCCAGTACTTC.

In nucleotides, the CDR3 is TGTGCCTGGAGTGGGGGAGTCGGGCAAGCTTTCTTT. Translated, it gives CAWSGGVGQAFF. The V gene is TRBV30, the J gene TRBJ1-1; D is undetermined. Trimming took 1 base from V and 9 from J, leaving 12 bases between them. The CDR3 length is 12 residues. Germline CDR1 and CDR2: GTSNPN and SVGIG (reference sequence).

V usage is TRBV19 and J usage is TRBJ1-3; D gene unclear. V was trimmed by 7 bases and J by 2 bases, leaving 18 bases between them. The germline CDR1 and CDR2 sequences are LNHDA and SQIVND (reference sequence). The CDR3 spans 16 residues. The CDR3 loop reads CASIDGRARTGNTIYF. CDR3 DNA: TGTGCCAGTATCGATGGGAGGGCGAGGACTGGAAACACCATATATTTT.

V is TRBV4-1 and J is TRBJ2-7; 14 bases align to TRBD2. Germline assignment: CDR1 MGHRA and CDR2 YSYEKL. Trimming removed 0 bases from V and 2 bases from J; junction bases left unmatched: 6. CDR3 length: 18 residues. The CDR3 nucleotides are TGCGCCAGCAGCCAAGAATATGGGACTAGCGGGGGAACCTACGAGCAGTACTTC. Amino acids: CASSQEYGTSGGTYEQYF.

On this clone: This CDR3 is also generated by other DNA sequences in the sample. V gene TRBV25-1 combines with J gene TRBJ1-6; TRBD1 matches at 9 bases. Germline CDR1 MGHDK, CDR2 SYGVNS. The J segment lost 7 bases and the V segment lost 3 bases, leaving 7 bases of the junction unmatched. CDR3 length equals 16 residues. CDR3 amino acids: CASSDMGQGINSPLHF. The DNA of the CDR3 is TGTGCCAGCAGTGATATGGGACAGGGCATCAATTCACCCCTCCACTTT.

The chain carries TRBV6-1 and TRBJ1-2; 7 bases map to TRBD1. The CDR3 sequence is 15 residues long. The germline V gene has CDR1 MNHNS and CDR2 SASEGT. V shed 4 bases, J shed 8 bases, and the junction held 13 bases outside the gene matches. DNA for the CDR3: TGTGCCAGCAGTGCCGCCCGACAGGGTGAAAGAGGCTACACCTTC. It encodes CASSAARQGERGYTF.

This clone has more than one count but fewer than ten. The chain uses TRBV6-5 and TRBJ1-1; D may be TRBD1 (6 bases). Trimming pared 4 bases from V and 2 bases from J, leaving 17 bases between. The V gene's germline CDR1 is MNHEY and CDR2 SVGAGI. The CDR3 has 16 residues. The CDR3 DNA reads TGTGCCAGCAGTTCACGGACAGCTGGAAAAAACACTGAAGCTTTCTTT. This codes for CASSSRTAGKNTEAFF.

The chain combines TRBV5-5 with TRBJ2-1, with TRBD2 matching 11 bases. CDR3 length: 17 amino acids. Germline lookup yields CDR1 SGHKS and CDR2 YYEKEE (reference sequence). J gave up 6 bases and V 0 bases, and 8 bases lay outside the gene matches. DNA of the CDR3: TGTGCCAGCAGCTTGGTGATTAGCGGGGGGGCCATCAATGAGCAGTTCTTC. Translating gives CASSLVISGGAINEQFF.

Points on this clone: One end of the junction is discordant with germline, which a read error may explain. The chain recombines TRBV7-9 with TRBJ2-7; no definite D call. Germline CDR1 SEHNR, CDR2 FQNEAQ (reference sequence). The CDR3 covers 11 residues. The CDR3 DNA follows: TGTTCCAGCAGCTCCACTCCCGAGCAGTACTTC. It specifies CSSSSTPEQYF. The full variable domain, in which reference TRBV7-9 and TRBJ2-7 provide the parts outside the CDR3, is DTGVSQNPRHKITKRGQNVTFRCDPISEHNRLYWYRQTLGQGPEFLTYFQNEAQLEKSRLLSDRFSAERPKGSFSTLEIQRTEQGDSAMYLCSSSSTPEQYFGPGTRLTVT.

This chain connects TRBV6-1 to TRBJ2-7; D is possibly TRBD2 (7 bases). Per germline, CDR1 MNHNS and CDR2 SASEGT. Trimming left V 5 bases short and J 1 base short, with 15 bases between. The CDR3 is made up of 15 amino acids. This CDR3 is CASSRGASQSYEQYF. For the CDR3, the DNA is TGTGCCAGCAGTCGGGGGGCCTCCCAATCCTACGAGCAGTACTTC.

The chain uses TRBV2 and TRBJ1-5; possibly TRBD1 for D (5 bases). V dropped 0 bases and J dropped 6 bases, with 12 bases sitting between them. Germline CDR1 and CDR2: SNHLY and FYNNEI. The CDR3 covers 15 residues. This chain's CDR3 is CASSEARQGTQPQHF. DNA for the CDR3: TGTGCCAGCAGTGAAGCAAGGCAGGGAACTCAGCCCCAGCATTTT. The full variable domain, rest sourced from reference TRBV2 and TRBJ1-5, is EPEVTQTPSHQVTQMGQEVILRCVPISNHLYFYWYRQILGQKVEFLVSFYNNEISEKSEIFDDQFSVERPDGSNFTLKIRSTKLEDSAMYFCASSEARQGTQPQHFGDGTRLSIL.

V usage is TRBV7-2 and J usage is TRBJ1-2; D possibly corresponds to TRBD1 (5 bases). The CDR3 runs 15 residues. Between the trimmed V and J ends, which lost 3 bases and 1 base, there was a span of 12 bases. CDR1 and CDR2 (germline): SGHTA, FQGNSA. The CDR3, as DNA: TGTGCCAGCAGCTTCCGGGAGGGGATTAACTATGGCTACACCTTC. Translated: CASSFREGINYGYTF.